The T cell receptor beta chain under discussion was sequenced for a study of T cell responses to AZD1222 COVID-19 vaccine. Broader study findings: Reports indicate that nearly half of spike-specific TCRs are directed at unmutated variant regions.

TCRdb keeps only in-frame clones here, not all; method: immunoSEQ multiplex PCR. The sample lists about 84,000 clones; approximately 85% were seen once. Points on this clone: Antigen specificity is unknown.

This CDR3 contains 16 residues. Germline V gene sequence: CDR1 SGHTA, CDR2 FQGNSA. The ends lost 4 bases at V and 5 bases at J; junction bases unmatched: 11. V is TRBV7-2 and J is TRBJ2-1, with 7 bases matching TRBD2. The TCR comes from an adult who received the AZD1222 COVID-19 vaccine. Sequences were derived from peripheral blood, sampled 28 days after the second AZD1222 dose. This CDR3 is CASSSRPSGKNNEQFF. The CDR3 nucleotides are TGTGCCAGCAGCTCTAGGCCGAGCGGGAAAAACAATGAGCAGTTCTTC.